Shown below are 28 T cell receptor beta chains from a single sample sequenced in a study of blood T cell repertoires in COVID-19. Here immunoSEQ multiplex PCR was the method, and the copy in TCRdb shows in-frame clones only, minus some. This table holds some 500,000 clones, around 89% found once. Sequencing used PBMCs or T cells enriched from blood (not recorded which). The receptors come from a woman between 40 and 55 years old who had recovered from COVID-19.

The sample holds many counts of this clone. The rearrangement links TRBV10-3 to TRBJ1-2; TRBD1 aligns across 8 bases. This CDR3 spans 11 amino acids. J was trimmed by 6 bases and V by 10 bases; bases with no gene match: 4. Looked up from germline, CDR1 is ENHRY and CDR2 is SYGVKD. This CDR3 is CASQGANGYTF. CDR3 DNA sequence: TGTGCCAGCCAGGGGGCGAATGGCTACACCTTC.

This clone was observed a handful of times. Just one base apart from a much larger clone, this may be a read error. The rearrangement uses TRBV29-1 and TRBJ2-1; 8 nucleotides align to TRBD2. Germline V CDR1 and CDR2: SQVTM, ANQGSEA. The CDR3 extends over 13 amino acids. Trimming took 7 bases from V and 10 from J; bases not matched to a gene: 12. CDR3 bases: TGCAGCGCCGGGACCGGGGCGGGGGGAGAGCAGTTCTTC. It encodes CSAGTGAGGEQFF.

The V call is TRBV4-3, the J call TRBJ2-1, with a possible D match to TRBD1 (5 bases). Germline V lookup: CDR1 LGHNA, CDR2 YSLEER. This CDR3 is built from 15 residues. Trimming pared 3 bases from V and 2 bases from J, leaving 11 bases between. The CDR3 loop reads CASSHQTDAYNEQFF. CDR3 bases: TGCGCCAGCAGCCACCAGACAGATGCCTACAATGAGCAGTTCTTC.

The chain is built from TRBV19 and TRBJ2-3, with D perhaps TRBD2 (6 bases). V was cut by 6 bases and J by 0 bases, with 10 bases left in between. This CDR3 contains 14 residues. The V gene's germline CDR1 is LNHDA and CDR2 SQIVND (reference sequence). The CDR3 DNA is TGTGCCAGTAGCCACCTAGCGAGCACAGATACGCAGTATTTT. As protein: CASSHLASTDTQYF.

J is TRBJ2-7 and V is TRBV27; TRBD1 aligns across 12 bases. The CDR3 runs to 17 residues. Germline V gene sequence: CDR1 MNHEY, CDR2 SMNVEV (reference sequence). J was trimmed by 1 base and V by 2 bases; bases with no gene match: 6. For the CDR3, the DNA is TGTGCCAGCAGTTTAGAATGGGACAGGGGGCGATCCTACGAGCAGTACTTC. This gives the protein CASSLEWDRGRSYEQYF.

V is TRBV30 and J is TRBJ1-4, with 9 bases that match TRBD1. This CDR3 region has 16 residues. V gave up 4 bases and J gave up 5 bases; unmatched junction bases: 11. Germline V lookup: CDR1 GTSNPN, CDR2 SVGIG (reference sequence). The CDR3 loop reads CAWKLGGTGINEKLFF. In DNA, the CDR3 is TGTGCCTGGAAGTTGGGGGGGACAGGGATAAATGAAAAACTGTTTTTT.

DNA of the CDR3: TGTGCCAGCAGCTTAGGAACCTCGGGTGGAGAGACCCAGTACTTC. Its translation: CASSLGTSGGETQYF. This chain connects TRBV7-6 to TRBJ2-5, with no clear D. The V end lost 1 base, the J end lost 4 bases, and 13 bases lay between the germline ends. The CDR3 consists of 15 residues. Germline CDR1 reads SGHVS; CDR2 reads FNYEAQ.

J is TRBJ2-2 and V is TRBV28; 13 nucleotides align to TRBD2. The V and J ends lost 4 bases and 6 bases, in that order; junction bases with no gene match: 14. The CDR3 is 19 residues long. Germline V CDR1 and CDR2: MDHEN, SYDVKM. DNA for the CDR3: TGTGCCAGCAGTTCTTTTGAAGGACTAGCGGGAGTTGGTGCCGGGGAGCTGTTTTTT. It translates to CASSSFEGLAGVGAGELFF.

The chain combines TRBV6-2 or TRBV6-3 with TRBJ2-1; D not certain. The V end was cut by 2 bases, the J end by 7 bases, with 6 bases between. The CDR3 consists of 12 residues. Germline loops: CDR1 MNHEY, CDR2 SVGEGT. The CDR3 region is CASSYSRNEQFF. The CDR3 DNA sequence: TGTGCCAGCAGTTACAGTCGGAATGAGCAGTTCTTC.

The chain has TRBV13 and TRBJ1-1, with 8 bases that match TRBD1. Germline V gene lookup returns CDR1 PRHDT and CDR2 FYEKMQ (reference sequence). This CDR3 region has 15 residues. With 1 base clipped from V and 5 bases from J, the junction kept 6 bases outside the gene matches. The CDR3 sequence: CASSLDTGGWTEAFF. CDR3 nucleotides: TGTGCCAGCAGCTTAGATACAGGGGGGTGGACTGAAGCTTTCTTT.

The rearrangement joins TRBV5-4 to TRBJ2-2, with 10 bases fitting TRBD2. This CDR3 contains 16 residues. The germline V gene encodes CDR1 SGHNT and CDR2 YYREEE (reference sequence). With V trimmed by 0 bases and J by 6 bases, 5 bases remained unmatched. The CDR3 loop reads CASSLAASGSPGELFF. The DNA for the CDR3 is TGTGCCAGCAGCTTGGCGGCTAGCGGGAGCCCCGGGGAGCTGTTTTTT. The entire variable domain, with the rest obtained from reference TRBV5-4 and TRBJ2-2, is as follows: ETGVTQSPTHLIKTRGQQVTLRCSSQSGHNTVSWYQQALGQGPQFIFQYYREEENGRGNFPPRFSGLQFPNYSSELNVNALELDDSALYLCASSLAASGSPGELFFGEGSRLTVL.

The rearrangement links TRBV9 to TRBJ2-5; the D gene is possibly TRBD1 (6 bases). The CDR3 sequence is 15 residues long. Trimming stripped 0 bases from V and 7 bases from J, with 16 bases between. Per germline, CDR1 SGDLS and CDR2 YYNGEE. The DNA of the CDR3 is TGTGCCAGCAGCGTAGACCTCCAGGGGCCCGGGACCCAGTACTTC. It specifies CASSVDLQGPGTQYF.

CDR3 protein: CATSDWDREYGYTF. CDR3 nucleotide sequence: TGTGCCACCAGTGATTGGGACAGAGAATATGGCTACACCTTC. V usage is TRBV24-1 and J usage is TRBJ1-2; 7 nucleotides match TRBD1. V lost 2 bases to trimming and J lost 5 bases; unmatched junction nucleotides: 4. CDR3 length: 14 amino acids. Germline V gene sequence: CDR1 KGHDR, CDR2 SFDVKD.

This chain connects TRBV4-1 to TRBJ2-7; the D gene is possibly TRBD1 (6 bases). The CDR3 loop spans 14 amino acids. V gave up 1 base and J gave up 3 bases, with 10 bases separating them. Germline V gene sequence: CDR1 MGHRA, CDR2 YSYEKL. The CDR3 DNA reads TGCGCCAGCAGCCAAGTCAGGGGTCGCTACGAGCAGTACTTC. It translates to CASSQVRGRYEQYF.

This chain uses TRBV19 with TRBJ2-3; TRBD2 matches 9 bases. The V gene's germline CDR1 is LNHDA and CDR2 SQIVND (reference sequence). Germline trimming cut 4 bases from V and 2 bases from J; bases unmatched to any gene: 1. The CDR3 loop spans 14 amino acids. Here the CDR3 reads CASSSGRATDTQYF. The CDR3 DNA reads as TGTGCCAGTAGTAGCGGGAGGGCCACAGATACGCAGTATTTT.

Of note for this clone: At one end, the junction sequence differs from germline, possibly due to a read error. This sequence joins TRBV7-7 and TRBJ2-5; tentatively, D is TRBD2 (5 bases). Germline V gene data show CDR1 as SSHAT and CDR2 as FNYEAQ (reference sequence). The CDR3 is 15 residues long. The CDR3 DNA reads TGTGCTAGCAGCTTAGGATGGGCGGGTCAAGAGACCCAGTACTTC. Translating gives CASSLGWAGQETQYF. Using reference TRBV7-7 and TRBJ2-5 for the parts outside the CDR3, the full variable domain is GAGVSQSPRYKVTKRGQDVTLRCDPISSHATLYWYQQALGQGPEFLTYFNYEAQPDKSGLPSDRFSAERPEGSISTLTIQRTEQRDSAMYRCASSLGWAGQETQYFGPGTRLLVL.

The V and J genes are TRBV15 and TRBJ2-2; 8 bases fit TRBD1. In germline, CDR1 is LNHNV, CDR2 YYDKDF (reference sequence). With V trimmed by 7 bases and J by 1 base, 5 bases remained unmatched. The CDR3 is made up of 15 amino acids. The CDR3 here is CATTRDRLNTGELFF. CDR3 DNA: TGTGCCACCACCCGGGACAGGCTGAACACCGGGGAGCTGTTTTTT.

The gene calls are TRBV19 and TRBJ2-3; 12 nucleotides agree with TRBD2. Germline V CDR1 and CDR2: LNHDA, SQIVND (reference sequence). The V gene end was trimmed by 6 bases and the J gene end by 2 bases; junction bases not matched to a gene: 9. The CDR3 has 17 residues. CDR3 sequence: CASSNPRLAGDTDTQYF. The DNA of the CDR3 is TGTGCCAGTAGCAACCCTAGACTAGCGGGAGACACAGATACGCAGTATTTT.

This clone was seen just once. The chain has TRBV7-9 and TRBJ2-3; 10 nucleotides agree with TRBD2. Germline V lookup: CDR1 SEHNR, CDR2 FQNEAQ (reference sequence). The CDR3 length is 18 residues. Unmatched junction bases numbered 12, after V lost 4 bases and J lost 2 bases. The CDR3: CASSSIQGSGRDTDTQYF. The CDR3, as DNA: TGTGCCAGCAGCTCCATCCAGGGGAGCGGGAGGGACACAGATACGCAGTATTTT.

Here the CDR3 reads CASSGRTTNSGNTIYF. CDR3 DNA sequence: TGTGCCAGCAGTGGCCGGACAACTAACTCTGGAAACACCATATATTTT. V and J are TRBV6-4 and TRBJ1-3, with D tentatively TRBD1 (5 bases). The CDR3 is 16 amino acids. Trimming left V 4 bases short and J 0 bases short, with 13 bases between. Germline CDR1 reads MRHNA; CDR2 reads SNTAGT.

The chain links TRBV2 to TRBJ2-5; D is possibly TRBD2 (6 bases). The CDR3 is made up of 16 amino acids. Germline CDR1 SNHLY, CDR2 FYNNEI. V was trimmed by 6 bases and J by 1 base, leaving 18 bases between them. CDR3 coding DNA: TGTGCCAGCAGCGACCACAAACGGGGGATCCAAGAGACCCAGTACTTC. It is translated as CASSDHKRGIQETQYF.

The genes are TRBV7-8 and TRBJ2-1, with TRBD2 matching 8 bases. Germline CDR1 is SGHVS and CDR2 is FQNEAQ. This CDR3 spans 16 amino acids. The J segment lost 8 bases and the V segment lost 0 bases, leaving 9 bases of the junction unmatched. The CDR3 coding sequence is TGTGCCAGCAGCTTAGCGGCGGGAGGCAGGGGCGATGAGCAGTTCTTC. It is translated as CASSLAAGGRGDEQFF.

This clone has a handful of counts. The V and J genes are TRBV6-5 and TRBJ2-7, with 7 bases identical to TRBD1. Germline CDR1 MNHEY, CDR2 SVGAGI. The CDR3 length is 15 residues. The V segment lost 0 bases and the J segment 6 bases; nucleotides outside the gene matches: 8. The CDR3 sequence is CASSYSMQGDGEQYF. CDR3 DNA sequence: TGTGCCAGCAGTTACTCGATGCAGGGGGATGGCGAGCAGTACTTC.

Only one count was recorded for this clone. The chain is built from TRBV30 and TRBJ1-2; D gene unclear. V shed 2 bases and J shed 2 bases, with 12 bases lying between them. This CDR3 comprises 14 residues. Germline assignment: CDR1 GTSNPN and CDR2 SVGIG (reference sequence). This CDR3 reads CAWSRVRPNYGYTF. The CDR3 DNA follows: TGTGCCTGGAGTCGGGTTCGGCCAAACTATGGCTACACCTTC.

J is TRBJ1-1 and V is TRBV6-5, with D perhaps TRBD1 (5 bases). The CDR3 is 15 residues long. Per the germline V gene, CDR1 is MNHEY and CDR2 is SVGAGI. Trimming stripped 0 bases from V and 4 bases from J, with 12 bases between. CDR3 nucleotides: TGTGCCAGCAGTTACTCCGCAGGGAGGATCACTGAAGCTTTCTTT. Protein: CASSYSAGRITEAFF.

Only one count was recorded for this clone. The rearrangement links TRBV5-4 to TRBJ2-1, with D perhaps TRBD2 (5 bases). The CDR3 has 15 residues. V lost 3 bases and J lost 2, with 12 bases in between. CDR1 and CDR2 (germline): SGHNT, YYREEE (reference sequence). CDR3 sequence: CASSWETPTYNEQFF. The DNA of the CDR3 is TGTGCCAGCAGCTGGGAGACTCCTACCTACAATGAGCAGTTCTTC.

This clone came up a few times. The rearrangement joins TRBV13 to TRBJ1-1; D may be TRBD1 (6 bases). Trimming shortened V by 3 bases and J by 7 bases, and 12 bases separated the two germline ends. The CDR3 has 13 amino acids. CDR1 and CDR2 (germline): PRHDT, FYEKMQ (reference sequence). This chain's CDR3 is CASSLGAQGEAFF. The CDR3, as DNA: TGTGCCAGCAGCTTGGGGGCGCAGGGTGAAGCTTTCTTT.

The genes are TRBV6-5 and TRBJ2-7; D remains ambiguous. The V and J ends lost 6 bases and 6 bases respectively, with 12 bases between them. Looked up from germline, CDR1 is MNHEY and CDR2 is SVGAGI. The CDR3 totals 12 residues. The CDR3 region is CASSHTPSEQYF. The CDR3 nucleotides read TGTGCCAGCAGCCACACCCCCTCCGAGCAGTACTTC.